This T cell receptor (beta chain) was sequenced in a study of beta chain features in type 1 diabetes. This clone was detected only a few times. Its antigen is not known. What was sequenced were expressed TCRB transcripts, since all of the isolated RNA had been reverse transcribed. The table came from immunoSEQ multiplex PCR; TCRdb's copy has only in-frame clones and leaves some out. The sample consists of fewer than 900,000 clones, roughly 17% of them appearing once. Study-level results: Individuals with type 1 diabetes displayed fewer insertions and more deletions at VDJ junctions.

Germline loops: CDR1 SGHTA, CDR2 FQGNSA. This CDR3 contains 14 residues. J was trimmed by 10 bases and V by 3 bases; bases with no gene match: 9. Sequencing input: naive CD4+ T cells from blood. This clonotype was sampled from a woman between 18 and 29 years old in good health. The chain uses TRBV7-2 and TRBJ2-1, with 7 nucleotides matching TRBD1. The CDR3 is CASSLRDRQYEQFF. CDR3 DNA: TGTGCCAGCAGCTTGAGGGACAGACAATACGAGCAGTTCTTC. The entire variable domain, with the rest obtained from reference TRBV7-2 and TRBJ2-1, is as follows: GAGVSQSPSNKVTEKGKDVELRCDPISGHTALYWYRQSLGQGLEFLIYFQGNSAPDKSGLPSDRFSAERTGGSVSTLTIQRTQQEDSAVYLCASSLRDRQYEQFFGPGTRLTVL.